These T cell receptor beta chains were read from a single sample in a study of cytomegalovirus exposure and HLA in healthy donors. Only in-frame clones appear in the TCRdb table, and some are missing; sequencing was by immunoSEQ multiplex PCR. The top ten clones hold roughly 0.96% of a sample with under 400,000 clones, around 90% of them seen once. Material: PBMCs. Receptors were obtained from a man between 25 and 39 years old in good health and CMV-seronegative. Both conserved end residues are part of each CDR3. D genes are given only for firm matches. Expanded clones get a size class; other rows say once, few or many, or leave the size out.

>.|few|TRBJ2-7|TRBV2
CASSGYEQYF
TGTGCCAGCAGCGGTTACGAGCAGTACTTC
>TRBD1|few|TRBJ1-2|TRBV10-1
CASSSGTANYGYTF
TGCGCCAGCAGTTCCGGGACAGCCAACTATGGCTACACCTTC
>TRBD1|.|TRBJ2-3|TRBV7-2
CASSSQRNRGTDTQYF
TGTGCCAGCAGCTCCCAGAGAAACAGGGGGACAGATACGCAGTATTTT
>TRBD2|.|TRBJ2-3|TRBV2
CASSEHVTSGGSDTQYF
TGTGCCAGCAGTGAACATGTTACTAGCGGGGGGTCAGATACGCAGTATTTT
>.|.|TRBJ1-3|TRBV4-3
CASSQEVQLSGNTIYF
TGCGCCAGCAGCCAAGAGGTTCAGTTGTCTGGAAACACCATATATTTT
>.|.|TRBJ1-1|TRBV6-5
CASSYSQGNTEAFF
TGTGCCAGCAGTTACTCTCAGGGTAACACTGAAGCTTTCTTT
>.|once|TRBJ1-1|TRBV6-5
CASSLVVRNTEAFF
TGTGCCAGCAGCCTAGTGGTGCGGAACACTGAAGCTTTCTTT
>.|few|TRBJ2-1|TRBV5-1
CASSSTRLVGDEQFF
TGCGCCAGCAGCTCGACCCGACTAGTTGGCGATGAGCAGTTCTTC
>TRBD1|.|TRBJ1-6|TRBV9
CASSAPDRGSPNSPLHF
TGTGCCAGCAGCGCACCGGACAGGGGAAGCCCTAATTCACCCCTCCACTTT
>.|.|TRBJ1-6|TRBV4-3
CASSQESSSYNSPLHF
TGCGCCAGCAGCCAAGAGTCGAGCTCCTATAATTCACCCCTCCACTTT
>.|.|TRBJ2-5|TRBV7-9
CASSLARTKETQYF
TGTGCCAGCAGCTTGGCCCGGACTAAAGAGACCCAGTACTTC
>.|.|TRBJ2-7|TRBV6-5
CASSYSVLRAAYEQYF
TGTGCCAGCAGTTACTCGGTACTCAGGGCGGCGTACGAGCAGTACTTC
>TRBD1|few|TRBJ2-5|TRBV2
CASRRGTDQETQYF
TGTGCCAGCAGGAGGGGGACAGACCAAGAGACCCAGTACTTC
>TRBD1|.|TRBJ1-5|TRBV2
CASRAGTGLPQPQHF
TGTGCCAGCAGAGCCGGGACAGGGTTACCCCAGCCCCAGCATTTT
>TRBD1|.|TRBJ1-2|TRBV19
CASRLSSGQTTNYGYTF
TGTGCCAGTAGGTTGAGCTCGGGACAGACAACTAACTATGGCTACACCTTC
>.|.|TRBJ1-6|TRBV6-6
CASGQINSPLHF
TGTGCCAGCGGGCAAATTAATTCACCCCTCCACTTT
>TRBD1|.|TRBJ2-4|TRBV7-6
CASSLGGQGYIQYF
TGTGCCAGCAGCTTAGGGGGACAGGGTTACATTCAGTACTTC
>TRBD2|.|TRBJ2-1|TRBV13
CASSFPSGARSYNEQFF
TGTGCCAGCAGCTTCCCTAGCGGGGCGCGCTCCTACAATGAGCAGTTCTTC
>TRBD1|.|TRBJ2-7|TRBV6-1
CASSAPGTGYYEQYF
TGTGCCAGCAGTGCCCCCGGGACAGGGTACTACGAGCAGTACTTC
>TRBD2|.|TRBJ2-7|TRBV13
CASSPLGSGGTYEQYF
TGTGCCAGCAGCCCCCTCGGAAGCGGGGGGACCTACGAGCAGTACTTC
>.|.|TRBJ1-6|TRBV4-2
CASRLGDSSPLHF
TGTGCCAGCAGGTTAGGGGATAGTTCACCCCTCCACTTT
>TRBD2|once|TRBJ2-5|TRBV7-2
CASSISGGPVAQYF
TGTGCCAGCAGCATTAGCGGGGGGCCCGTCGCCCAGTACTTC
>TRBD2|.|TRBJ2-5|TRBV5-6
CASSLTSGGQETQYF
TGTGCCAGCAGCCTAACTAGCGGGGGGCAAGAGACCCAGTACTTC
>.|.|TRBJ2-3|TRBV15
CATSDRTSTDTQYF
TGTGCCACCAGCGACAGGACTAGCACAGATACGCAGTATTTT
>TRBD2|.|TRBJ2-7|TRBV6-5
CASSSLGGGTYEQYF
TGTGCCAGCAGTTCCCTCGGGGGGGGAACTTACGAGCAGTACTTC
>.|.|TRBJ1-1|TRBV6-4
CASRSGLNTEAFF
TGTGCCAGCAGGTCAGGGTTGAACACTGAAGCTTTCTTT
>TRBD2|.|TRBJ2-7|TRBV4-3
CASSQGLAGPYEQYF
TGCGCCAGCAGCCAAGGACTAGCGGGGCCCTACGAGCAGTACTTC
>.|.|TRBJ2-5|TRBV2
CATSRRHQETQYF
TGTGCCACCTCGCGGAGACACCAAGAGACCCAGTACTTC
>.|.|TRBJ2-7|TRBV14
CASSQDRSAYEQYF
TGTGCCAGCAGCCAAGACCGAAGCGCCTACGAGCAGTACTTC